This record covers a single TCR beta chain. This sample stems from a study of CD8 T cells in Susac syndrome. V was pared by 8 bases and J by 6 bases, with 12 bases of the junction left unmatched. The CDR3 length is 14 residues. Germline V lookup: CDR1 MDHEN, CDR2 SYDVKM. An input of roughly 0.45 to 1 ug of RNA was subjected to reverse transcription using random hexamers. TCRdb fed the immunoSEQ multiplex PCR reads into MiXCR, producing one record per CDR3 protein. Of roughly 250,000 distinct CDR3 sequences listed, almost 97% are singletons. Sample: CD4+ T cells from PBMCs. The TCR comes from a human donor with Susac syndrome. The chain employs TRBV28 and TRBJ2-7; TRBD1 matches 8 bases. In nucleotides, the CDR3 is TGTGCCAGCCAGGGACAGGAGGGTGTTAGCGAGCAGTACTTC. Its protein product is CASQGQEGVSEQYF.